Following are 19 T cell receptor beta chains from one sample sequenced in a study of Graves' ophthalmopathy and Graves' hyperthyroidism. From RNA, the CDR3 regions of TCR beta chains were amplified and sequenced. After a first-round RT-PCR with HTBI primers, a second-round multiplex PCR was run. TCRdb re-analysed the multiplex PCR reads in MiXCR, keeping a single row per CDR3 protein. In the table there are hundreds of thousands of distinct CDR3 sequences, under 25% of which are singletons. The sample was peripheral blood. The source is a woman aged 18 to 35 with stable Graves' hyperthyroidism.

V usage is TRBV25-1 and J usage is TRBJ1-2; D remains ambiguous. The length of the CDR3 is 14 residues. V was pared by 6 bases and J by 7 bases, with 18 bases between. Germline V gene sequence: CDR1 MGHDK, CDR2 SYGVNS. The CDR3 nucleotides read TGTGCCAGCAGCCCCAGTCTTGGGCCCGGTGGCTACACCTTC. Residues: CASSPSLGPGGYTF.

There are many counts of this clonotype. Here the CDR3 DNA reads TGTGCCAGCAGTTCGAGTCTCAGCGGGGAGCTGTTTTTT. As protein: CASSSSLSGELFF. The gene calls are TRBV27 and TRBJ2-2; D is unresolved. Germline V gene lookup returns CDR1 MNHEY and CDR2 SMNVEV (reference sequence). This CDR3 comprises 13 residues. The V and J ends lost 4 bases and 7 bases respectively, with 10 bases between them.

This clonotype has more than one count but fewer than ten. V is TRBV6-2 or TRBV6-3 and J is TRBJ2-7; the D gene could be TRBD1 or TRBD2 (6 bases each). V was clipped by 3 bases and J by 0 bases, with 12 bases between them. The CDR3 extends over 15 amino acids. Germline values: CDR1 MNHEY, CDR2 SVGEGT. The CDR3 is CASSYDGGSSYEQYF. The CDR3 region has the DNA TGTGCCAGCAGTTATGACGGGGGCAGCTCCTACGAGCAGTACTTC.

The gene calls are TRBV11-2 and TRBJ2-5; a possible D gene is TRBD1 (5 bases). CDR3 size: 15 residues. Germline V gene lookup returns CDR1 SGHAT and CDR2 FQNNGV. The V and J ends lost 2 bases and 1 base respectively, with 11 bases between them. The CDR3 nucleotides are TGTGCCAGCAGCTTACAGGGTATCAGCCAAGAGACCCAGTACTTC. Amino acids: CASSLQGISQETQYF.

In this sample, this clonotype turned up many times. V and J are TRBV15 and TRBJ2-5, with TRBD1 identical over 9 bases. Germline trimming cut 0 bases from V and 14 bases from J; bases unmatched to any gene: 4. This CDR3 comprises 12 residues. Germline V gene sequence: CDR1 LNHNV, CDR2 YYDKDF (reference sequence). The CDR3 DNA reads TGTGCCACCAGCAGAGAAAGGGACAGGGCATACTTC. Translation gives CATSRERDRAYF.

This clonotype showed up many times. V and J are TRBV6-2 or TRBV6-3 and TRBJ2-2, with TRBD1 matching 7 bases. With V trimmed by 7 bases and J by 4 bases, 9 bases remained unmatched. This CDR3 is built from 15 residues. CDR1 and CDR2 from the germline V gene are MNHEY and SVGEGT. The CDR3 region has the DNA TGTGCCAGCACTAGACAGGGAAGTTTCACCGGGGAGCTGTTTTTT. As protein: CASTRQGSFTGELFF.

V usage is TRBV28 and J usage is TRBJ2-7; D is unclear. This CDR3 contains 11 residues. Trimming took off 7 bases at V and 6 bases at J, with 10 bases between the two ends. Germline lookup yields CDR1 MDHEN and CDR2 SYDVKM. CDR3 bases: TGTGCCAGCATCGGTAACAGCGAGCAGTACTTC. The encoded protein is CASIGNSEQYF.

The CDR3 sequence: CASSPRTPKAGGPSSYEQYF. The CDR3 DNA sequence: TGTGCCAGCAGCCCTAGGACGCCGAAGGCGGGAGGGCCTTCATCCTACGAGCAGTACTTC. The gene calls are TRBV13 and TRBJ2-7, with 9 bases fitting TRBD2. Germline lookup yields CDR1 PRHDT and CDR2 FYEKMQ (reference sequence). The junction had 21 bases not matched to a gene; V was cut back by 5 bases and J by 1 base. The CDR3 length is 20 residues.

This clonotype was recorded once. The chain is built from TRBV6-1 and TRBJ2-7; D could derive from TRBD1 or TRBD2 (6 bases each). The V end lost 5 bases, the J end lost 3 bases, and 17 bases lay between the germline ends. CDR1 and CDR2 (germline): MNHNS, SASEGT. The CDR3 spans 15 residues. The CDR3 DNA follows: TGTGCCAGCAGTCCCCGGGGGCGGGAAATCTACGAGCAGTACTTC. Protein: CASSPRGREIYEQYF.

The rearrangement joins TRBV6-2 or TRBV6-3 to TRBJ1-2; D is possibly TRBD1 (5 bases). The germline V and J ends were trimmed by 8 bases and 5 bases, with 15 bases remaining between them. This CDR3 region has 13 residues. CDR1 and CDR2 (germline): MNHEY, SVGEGT. For the CDR3, the DNA is TGTGCCAGCTCCCTCGGGACGCGTTATGGCTACACCTTC. Its translation: CASSLGTRYGYTF.

The sample holds a few counts of this clonotype. This chain joins TRBV20-1 and TRBJ1-3; D gene ambiguous. Trimming cost V 6 bases and J 7 bases, with 10 bases left between them. The length of the CDR3 is 11 residues. CDR1 and CDR2 (germline): DFQATT, SNEGSKA (reference sequence). CDR3 nucleotide sequence: TGCAGTGCCGTCCTCGGCAACACCATATATTTT. Encoded protein: CSAVLGNTIYF.

In this sample, this clonotype turned up a few times. The chain has TRBV18 and TRBJ2-7, with 9 bases aligning to TRBD2. The CDR3 totals 16 residues. CDR1 KGHSH and CDR2 LQKENI come from the germline V gene. Trimming at V came to 0 bases and at J to 6 bases, leaving 9 bases not matched to a gene. In DNA, the CDR3 is TGTGCCAGCTCACCACCGACGCGGCTAGCGGGGATCGAGCAGTACTTC. It is translated as CASSPPTRLAGIEQYF.

Details on this clonotype: One end of the junction is discordant with germline, which a read error may explain. This chain joins TRBV19 and TRBJ2-5, with D hard to call. CDR3 length equals 14 residues. Germline CDR1 and CDR2: LNHDA and SQIVND (reference sequence). CDR3 coding DNA: TGTGCCAGTAGTATCAGCCAAACCCAAGAGACCCAGGACTTC. It yields the protein CASSISQTQETQDF. The full variable domain, completed using reference TRBV19 and TRBJ2-5, is DGGITQSPKYLFRKEGQNVTLSCEQNLNHDAMYWYRQDPGQGLRLIYYSQIVNDFQKGDIAEGYSVSREKKESFPLTVTSAQKNPTAFYLCASSISQTQETQDFGPGTRLLVL.

This clonotype was seen ten or more times. The chain employs TRBV30 and TRBJ2-5; D perhaps matches TRBD2 (5 bases). Trimming took 2 bases from V and 4 from J, leaving 5 bases between them. Germline lookup yields CDR1 GTSNPN and CDR2 SVGIG (reference sequence). This CDR3 is built from 11 residues. Here the CDR3 reads CAWSSGETQYF. The DNA of the CDR3 is TGTGCCTGGAGTAGCGGAGAGACCCAGTACTTC.

Worth noting for this clonotype: With a much larger clone just one base away, this may be a read error. The chain uses TRBV12-3 or TRBV12-4 and TRBJ1-5; D is unresolved. This CDR3 comprises 15 residues. The CDR3 sequence: CSSSFEGNSNQPQHF. CDR3 nucleotide sequence: TGTTCCAGCAGTTTCGAGGGCAATAGCAATCAGCCCCAGCATTTT.

This clonotype was found many times. The chain carries TRBV15 and TRBJ1-5; D ambiguous. The CDR3 contains 12 residues. The V end lost 0 bases, the J end lost 5 bases, and 2 bases lay between the germline ends. The germline gives CDR1 LNHNV, CDR2 YYDKDF (reference sequence). The CDR3 reads CATSREDQPQHF. The CDR3 nucleotides are TGTGCCACCAGCAGAGAGGATCAGCCCCAGCATTTT.

This clonotype was counted at least ten times. V and J are TRBV12-3 or TRBV12-4 and TRBJ2-7; possible D gene TRBD1, 5 bases. The CDR3 has 13 residues. Deletions cut 3 bases from V and 4 bases from J, with 10 bases between. The CDR3 DNA sequence: TGTGCCAGCAGTTTTGGGGCTGCGTACGAGCAGTACTTC. This encodes CASSFGAAYEQYF.

The sample holds many counts of this clonotype. The chain combines TRBV9 with TRBJ1-6; 7 bases line up with TRBD1. Germline CDR1 SGDLS, CDR2 YYNGEE. Trimming took 1 base from V and 6 from J; bases not matched to a gene: 4. The CDR3 covers 15 residues. CDR3 amino acids: CASSVQTGRNSPLHF. The CDR3 coding sequence is TGTGCCAGCAGCGTACAGACAGGGCGTAATTCACCCCTCCACTTT.

CDR3 DNA sequence: TGTGCCAGCAGTGTGGGACGGGCCTCTCGGAACACTGAAGCTTTCTTT. Translated, it gives CASSVGRASRNTEAFF. The chain recombines TRBV6-1 with TRBJ1-1, with a possible D match to TRBD1 (5 bases). CDR1 and CDR2 (germline): MNHNS, SASEGT. V dropped 4 bases and J dropped 1 base, with 16 bases sitting between them. There are 16 residues in the CDR3.